This record looks at one TCR beta chain sequence and its context. The data are from a study of blood T cell repertoires in COVID-19. Study summary: PBMCs, B-cell-depleted T cells, or T cells were the source of the cDNA or gDNA that made up the material.

As processed by the authors: Amplifying reference gene primers gave estimates of nucleated cell counts. Method: immunoSEQ multiplex PCR; TCRdb's copy keeps in-frame clones and lacks some. V, J and clone size reflect that table, while D and trimming were determined from the DNA. The table records about 210,000 clones, around 82% of them present only once. The CDR3 spans 17 residues. CDR1 and CDR2 from the germline V gene are SGHRS and YFSETQ. With 3 bases clipped from V and 1 base from J, the junction kept 12 bases outside the gene matches. Sequenced sample: peripheral blood. This chain joins TRBV5-1 and TRBJ1-1; 7 bases line up with TRBD1. This receptor was identified in a woman in her thirties or forties with acute or convalescent COVID-19. CDR3 coding DNA: TGCGCCAGCAGCTCTAAAATACAGGGGTGGGCGAACACTGAAGCTTTCTTT. This translates into CASSSKIQGWANTEAFF.